The 21 T cell receptor beta chains given below trace back to one sample, sequenced in a study of cytomegalovirus exposure and HLA in healthy donors. Generated by immunoSEQ multiplex PCR, the TCRdb table keeps only in-frame clones and is missing some. The sample records over 200,000 clones, approximately 82% being singletons. Input material: PBMCs. Every receptor here comes from a woman under 30 in good health and CMV-seronegative.

This chain uses TRBV6-1 with TRBJ1-4, with D maybe TRBD1 (5 bases). The length of the CDR3 is 14 residues. V was shortened by 3 bases and J by 7 bases, with 12 bases between the two germline ends. Germline CDR1 and CDR2: MNHNS and SASEGT. Here the CDR3 reads CASSEEGVSEKLFF. The CDR3 bases are TGTGCCAGCAGTGAGGAAGGGGTTAGTGAAAAACTGTTTTTT.

The count of this clone is one. The chain uses TRBV7-3 and TRBJ2-6; TRBD1 matches 8 bases. CDR1 SGHTA and CDR2 FQGTGA come from the germline V gene. Trimming at V came to 3 bases and at J to 0 bases, leaving 13 bases not matched to a gene. The CDR3 is 20 residues long. CDR3 region: CASSFRPSGTGSSGANVLTF. The CDR3 bases are TGTGCCAGCAGCTTCCGGCCCTCAGGGACAGGCTCCTCTGGGGCCAACGTCCTGACTTTC.

The chain employs TRBV30 and TRBJ2-7; TRBD2 agrees at 11 bases. V lost 0 bases, J lost 5 bases, and 6 bases stayed unmatched. CDR1 and CDR2 (germline): GTSNPN, SVGIG (reference sequence). This CDR3 has 15 amino acids. CDR3 sequence: CAWSVLAGVRHEQYF. CDR3 bases: TGTGCCTGGAGTGTACTAGCGGGAGTACGTCACGAGCAGTACTTC.

This sequence joins TRBV5-4 and TRBJ1-6; tentatively, D is TRBD1 (5 bases). Trimming stripped 3 bases from V and 7 bases from J, with 17 bases between. Germline CDR1 is SGHNT and CDR2 is YYREEE (reference sequence). The CDR3 is made up of 16 amino acids. CDR3 protein: CASSSSWGIDNSPLHF. The CDR3 coding sequence is TGTGCCAGCAGCTCCAGTTGGGGGATAGACAATTCACCCCTCCACTTT.

The V and J genes are TRBV9 and TRBJ1-3; possibly TRBD1 for D (6 bases). Trimming shortened V by 4 bases and J by 0 bases, and 8 bases separated the two germline ends. This CDR3 region has 14 residues. Germline CDR1 is SGDLS and CDR2 is YYNGEE. The CDR3 loop reads CASSSGVSGNTIYF. The CDR3 coding sequence is TGTGCCAGCAGCTCAGGGGTCTCTGGAAACACCATATATTTT.

In its sample, this clone was seen once. The chain is built from TRBV27 and TRBJ2-7; D is possibly TRBD1 (5 bases). V was trimmed by 6 bases and J by 5 bases, leaving 14 bases between them. The CDR3 spans 13 residues. Germline CDR1 MNHEY, CDR2 SMNVEV (reference sequence). The CDR3: CASRGRELHEQYF. The CDR3 DNA follows: TGTGCCAGCAGGGGCAGGGAACTCCACGAGCAGTACTTC.

The CDR3 DNA reads as TGTGCCAGTAGAACGACAGGTCTCGGGTATGGCTACACCTTC. Its protein is CASRTTGLGYGYTF. The chain uses TRBV19 and TRBJ1-2; D might be TRBD1 (6 bases). CDR3 length: 14 residues. Germline values: CDR1 LNHDA, CDR2 SQIVND (reference sequence). Trimming cost V 6 bases and J 5 bases, with 16 bases left between them. The variable domain in full, completed from reference TRBV19 and TRBJ1-2, reads DGGITQSPKYLFRKEGQNVTLSCEQNLNHDAMYWYRQDPGQGLRLIYYSQIVNDFQKGDIAEGYSVSREKKESFPLTVTSAQKNPTAFYLCASRTTGLGYGYTFGSGTRLTVV.

This clone occurred a few times. V and J are TRBV10-1 and TRBJ2-7; 7 positions match TRBD1. The V segment lost 9 bases and the J segment 2 bases; nucleotides outside the gene matches: 4. This CDR3 is built from 12 residues. Germline CDR1 and CDR2: WNHNN and SYGVQD (reference sequence). This CDR3 is CASGDSPYEQYF. The CDR3 DNA reads as TGCGCCAGTGGGGACAGCCCCTACGAGCAGTACTTC.

This clone is a singleton in its sample. The chain has TRBV2 and TRBJ1-1; D is unclear. CDR1 is SNHLY, CDR2 FYNNEI, per germline. The V gene lost 4 bases and the J gene lost 11 bases, with 11 bases spanning the gap. There are 11 residues in the CDR3. The CDR3 loop is CASSVGLRAFF. The CDR3 DNA sequence: TGTGCCAGCAGTGTAGGTTTGCGGGCTTTCTTT.

The V and J genes are TRBV7-9 and TRBJ1-5; no definite D call. Germline CDR1 reads SEHNR; CDR2 reads FQNEAQ (reference sequence). V shed 1 base and J shed 7 bases, with 17 bases lying between them. This CDR3 region has 16 residues. The CDR3 reads CASSLVSGISGQPQHF. Here the CDR3 DNA reads TGTGCCAGCAGCTTAGTATCCGGGATAAGCGGCCAGCCCCAGCATTTT. Full variable domain (outside the CDR3, taken from reference TRBV7-9 and TRBJ1-5): DTGVSQNPRHKITKRGQNVTFRCDPISEHNRLYWYRQTLGQGPEFLTYFQNEAQLEKSRLLSDRFSAERPKGSFSTLEIQRTEQGDSAMYLCASSLVSGISGQPQHFGDGTRLSIL.

The chain links TRBV27 to TRBJ2-1, with D possibly being TRBD1 (5 bases). The CDR3 sequence is 17 residues long. Germline loops: CDR1 MNHEY, CDR2 SMNVEV (reference sequence). V lost 4 bases to trimming and J lost 4 bases, with 20 bases between them. Here the CDR3 DNA reads TGTGCCAGCAGTTCACGCAAGGGGTCAGGGAATTACAATGAGCAGTTCTTC. Encoded protein: CASSSRKGSGNYNEQFF.

CDR3 amino acids: CASSRDSRYEQYF. CDR3 nucleotides: TGTGCCAGTAGTAGGGACAGTCGCTACGAGCAGTACTTC. The rearrangement uses TRBV19 and TRBJ2-7; 7 positions match TRBD1. J was trimmed by 3 bases and V by 4 bases; bases with no gene match: 3. The germline CDR1 and CDR2 sequences are LNHDA and SQIVND (reference sequence). The CDR3 is 13 amino acids.

A few counts support this clone. Mismatch with germline at one junction end may stem from a read error. The genes are TRBV2 and TRBJ1-2, with 12 nucleotides matching TRBD1. Germline V CDR1 and CDR2: SNHLY, FYNNEI. The CDR3 loop spans 14 amino acids. The CDR3 here is CASGEGQGARSYTF. The DNA of the CDR3 is TGTGCCAGCGGTGAGGGACAGGGGGCGAGGAGCTACACCTTC.

The chain employs TRBV10-2 and TRBJ2-7; D not resolved. Looked up from germline, CDR1 is WSHSY and CDR2 is SAAADI. Trimming took 5 bases from V and 2 from J, leaving 13 bases between them. CDR3 size: 14 residues. The CDR3 sequence is CASSWAAAAYEQYF. In nucleotides, the CDR3 is TGCGCCAGCAGTTGGGCTGCCGCGGCCTACGAGCAGTACTTC.

The chain has TRBV2 and TRBJ1-4; maybe TRBD1 (5 bases). This CDR3 is 15 amino acids long. Germline lookup yields CDR1 SNHLY and CDR2 FYNNEI. V dropped 2 bases and J dropped 3 bases, with 10 bases sitting between them. In nucleotides, the CDR3 is TGTGCCAGCAGTGAATCGGGGGTGGCTAATGAAAAACTGTTTTTT. Amino acids: CASSESGVANEKLFF.

The rearrangement joins TRBV28 to TRBJ1-4; 8 bases align to TRBD1. Germline V lookup: CDR1 MDHEN, CDR2 SYDVKM. Losses at the gene ends were 10 bases for V and 8 bases for J; bases not matched to a gene: 9. This CDR3 is 13 amino acids long. This CDR3 is CATLTGEKEKLFF. CDR3 coding DNA: TGTGCCACCCTGACAGGGGAAAAGGAAAAACTGTTTTTT.

V and J are TRBV13 and TRBJ2-7; the D is unclear. Germline V lookup: CDR1 PRHDT, CDR2 FYEKMQ (reference sequence). There are 13 residues in the CDR3. Trimming left V 1 base short and J 6 bases short, with 10 bases between. This CDR3 reads CASSLEENGEQYF. The CDR3 coding sequence is TGTGCCAGCAGCTTAGAGGAGAACGGCGAGCAGTACTTC.

The sample holds a few counts of this clone. V gene TRBV12-5 combines with J gene TRBJ1-2; D perhaps matches TRBD1 (5 bases). Germline values: CDR1 LGHNT, CDR2 FRNRAP. This CDR3 spans 16 amino acids. V was cut by 4 bases and J by 5 bases, with 20 bases left in between. CDR3 amino acids: CASGSFASGTAYGYTF. In nucleotides, the CDR3 is TGTGCTAGTGGTTCCTTTGCCTCCGGGACCGCTTATGGCTACACCTTC.

DNA for the CDR3: TGCGCCAGCAGCTTGGAGGGGTTAGACACAGATACGCAGTATTTT. As protein: CASSLEGLDTDTQYF. The chain links TRBV5-1 to TRBJ2-3, with D possibly TRBD1 on 5 matching bases. This CDR3 contains 15 residues. CDR1 SGHRS and CDR2 YFSETQ come from the germline V gene. V gave up 0 bases and J gave up 2 bases, with 10 bases separating them.

The chain employs TRBV6-1 and TRBJ1-5, with D maybe TRBD1 (6 bases). The V end lost 7 bases, the J end lost 0 bases, and 7 bases lay between the germline ends. The CDR3 loop spans 13 amino acids. CDR1 MNHNS and CDR2 SASEGT come from the germline V gene. The CDR3 is CASIQGSNQPQHF. CDR3 DNA: TGTGCCAGCATACAGGGTAGCAATCAGCCCCAGCATTTT.

This clone was detected a few times. CDR3 amino acids: CASRAVGQGNEKLFF. The DNA for the CDR3 is TGTGCCAGCAGGGCGGTGGGACAGGGGAATGAAAAACTGTTTTTT. The V gene is TRBV2, the J gene TRBJ1-4; TRBD1 matches at 10 bases. Trimming removed 6 bases from V and 5 bases from J; junction bases left unmatched: 6. This CDR3 comprises 15 residues. Per the germline V gene, CDR1 is SNHLY and CDR2 is FYNNEI.